This T cell receptor beta chain was recorded in a study of T cell repertoires in cytomegalovirus infection (dated by TCRdb to between 2019 and 2020). In terms of the full investigation: The HLA type of each donor mattered for the analysis, because public TCR beta signatures pointed to carriage of CMV infection along with the matching HLA type.

The paper as a whole reports these results and caveats: Carriers of CMV infection plus the relevant HLA type were discriminated by the cumulative frequency of public TCR beta family members in the study cohort and in an independent 352-donor cohort. The ex vivo response was dominated by HLA-C-restricted CMV-specific TCR beta clonotypes, which also provided the single most frequent clonotype in two of eight donors.

With respect to this clonotype: Its specific antigen is unknown. Nothing much larger sits one base from this clone, and base qualities are not available.

The CDR3 measures 12 amino acids from cysteine to phenylalanine. Only CDR3 DNA remains: 36 bases, in frame from the first base. The V end loses 4 bases and the J end loses 2 bases, and a stretch of 5 bases separates them. Based on the germline V gene, the CDR1 and CDR2 sequences are SGHTA and FQGNSA. The listed sequencing device is Illumina HiSeq 1500. TCRdb trimmed public reads at Q25 via fastp, called clones via MiXCR and kept in-frame beta chains. Rows are unified per CDR3 protein, each entry keeping the most common DNA and genes. This sample gives 60,000 to 75,000 distinct CDR3 sequences in total; approximately 22% of them show up just once. The top ten hold 79% of the sample.

The TCR was taken from a human donor in good health (CMV status not recorded). Some clones in this sample may be carry-over from other donors' samples. Sequencing input: PBMCs, sequenced either directly or after in vitro stimulation (not recorded which). The rearrangement joined TRBV7-2 to TRBJ1-2, with the D gene not confidently named. CDR3 protein: CASSSVNYGYTF. The nucleotides are TGTGCCAGCAGCTCAGTAAACTATGGCTACACCTTC.